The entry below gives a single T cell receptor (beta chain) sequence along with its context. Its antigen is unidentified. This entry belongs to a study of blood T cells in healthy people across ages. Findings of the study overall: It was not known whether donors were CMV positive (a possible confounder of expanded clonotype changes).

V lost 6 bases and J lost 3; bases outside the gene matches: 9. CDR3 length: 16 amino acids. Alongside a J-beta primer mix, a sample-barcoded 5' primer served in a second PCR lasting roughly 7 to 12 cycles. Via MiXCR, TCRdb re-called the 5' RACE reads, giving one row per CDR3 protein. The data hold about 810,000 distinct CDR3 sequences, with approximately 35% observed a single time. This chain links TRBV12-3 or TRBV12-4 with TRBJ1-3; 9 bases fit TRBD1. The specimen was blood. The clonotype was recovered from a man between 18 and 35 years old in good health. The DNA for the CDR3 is TGTGCCAGCAGCCGGGACAGGGTGGAGGTTGGAAACACCATATATTTT. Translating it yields CASSRDRVEVGNTIYF.